This T cell receptor beta chain appears in the sequencing data of a study of control samples from healthy donors and cancer patients. Generated by immunoSEQ multiplex PCR, the TCRdb table keeps only in-frame clones and is missing some. The sample consists of tens of thousands of clones, roughly 90% of them appearing once. Trimming removed 3 bases from V and 6 bases from J, with 11 bases in between. This CDR3 contains 13 residues. The clonotype was recovered from a woman aged 35 to 49 with head and neck cancer. V usage is TRBV12-3 or TRBV12-4 and J usage is TRBJ1-1; D may be TRBD1 (6 bases). The sequenced material came from PBMCs. CDR3 in amino acids: CASSFWGAPEAFF. The CDR3 DNA reads as TGTGCCAGCAGTTTTTGGGGGGCCCCTGAAGCTTTCTTT.